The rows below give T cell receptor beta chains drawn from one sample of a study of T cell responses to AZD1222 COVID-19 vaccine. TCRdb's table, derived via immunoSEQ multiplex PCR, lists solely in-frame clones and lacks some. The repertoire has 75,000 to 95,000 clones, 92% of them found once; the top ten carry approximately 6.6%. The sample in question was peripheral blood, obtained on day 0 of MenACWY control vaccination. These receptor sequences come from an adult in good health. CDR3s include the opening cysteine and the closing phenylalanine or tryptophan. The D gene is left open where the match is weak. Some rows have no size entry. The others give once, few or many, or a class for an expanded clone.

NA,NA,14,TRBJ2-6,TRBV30,TGTGCCTCCTCCAGGGTGGATGGGGCCAACGTCCTGACTTTC,CASSRVDGANVLTF
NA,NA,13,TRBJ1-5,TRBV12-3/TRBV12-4,TGTGCCAGCAGTCTACAACTACAGCAGCCCCAGCATTTT,CASSLQLQQPQHF
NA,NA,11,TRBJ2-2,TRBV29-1,TGCAGCGCGTACGCACCCGGGGAGCTGTTTTTT,CSAYAPGELFF
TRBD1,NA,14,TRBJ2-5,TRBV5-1,TGCGCCAGCAGCTTACAGGGGGCGCACGAGACCCAGTACTTC,CASSLQGAHETQYF
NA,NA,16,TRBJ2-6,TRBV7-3,TGTGCCAGCAGCGGGACGGATACCTCTGGGGCCAACGTCCTGACTTTC,CASSGTDTSGANVLTF
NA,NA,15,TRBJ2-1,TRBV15,TGTGCCACCAGCAGAGCTGTACCGTTGTCGGATGAGCAGTTCTTC,CATSRAVPLSDEQFF
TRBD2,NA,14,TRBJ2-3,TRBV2,TGCGGCGTCGGGGGGGCGTCGGTCACAGATACGCAGTATTTT,CGVGGASVTDTQYF
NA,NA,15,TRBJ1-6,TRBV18,TGTGCCAGCTCAATACTACAGGGTTCTAATTCACCCCTCCACTTT,CASSILQGSNSPLHF
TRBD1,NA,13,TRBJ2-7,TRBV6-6,TGTGCCAGCAGCGACAGGGGCGGCTACGAGCAGTACTTC,CASSDRGGYEQYF
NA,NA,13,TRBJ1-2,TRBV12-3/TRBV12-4,TGTGCCAGCAGTTTAGGGCAGGAATATGGCTACACCTTC,CASSLGQEYGYTF
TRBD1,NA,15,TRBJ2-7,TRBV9,TGTGCCAGCAGCGCCTGGGACAGCCCCTCCTACGAGCAGTACTTC,CASSAWDSPSYEQYF
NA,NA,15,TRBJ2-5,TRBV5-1,TGCGCCAGCAGCTTGGAAACTGGTCCACCGGGGACCCAGTACTTC,CASSLETGPPGTQYF
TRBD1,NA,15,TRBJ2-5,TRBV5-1,TGCGCCAGCAGCGCGACGACAGGGGGCTTAGAGACCCAGTACTTC,CASSATTGGLETQYF
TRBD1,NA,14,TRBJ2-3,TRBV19,TGTGCCAGTAGTGAAACAGGGGGCCTCGATACGCAGTATTTT,CASSETGGLDTQYF
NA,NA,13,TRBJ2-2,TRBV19,TGTGCCAGCTCGGAGGGTTTGACCGGGGAGCTGTTTTTT,CASSEGLTGELFF
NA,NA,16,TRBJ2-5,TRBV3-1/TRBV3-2,TGTGCCAGCAGCCAAGCACGGACCTTGTACCAAGAGACCCAGTACTTC,CASSQARTLYQETQYF
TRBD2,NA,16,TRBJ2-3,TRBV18,TGTGCCAGCTCAGGAGGACTAGCGGGGTCCACAGATACGCAGTATTTT,CASSGGLAGSTDTQYF
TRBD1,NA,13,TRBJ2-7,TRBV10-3,TGTGCCATCAGGAGGGACAGCCTCTACGAGCAGTACTTC,CAIRRDSLYEQYF
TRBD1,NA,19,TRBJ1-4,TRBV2,TGTGCCAGCAGCGTGTCTCCAGCCGGGACAGAAGCAACTAATGAAAAACTGTTTTTT,CASSVSPAGTEATNEKLFF
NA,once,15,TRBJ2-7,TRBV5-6,TGTGCCAGCAGCTCCAACCCGGACAGATACTACGAGCAGTACTTC,CASSSNPDRYYEQYF
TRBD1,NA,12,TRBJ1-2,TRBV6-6,TGTGCCAGCAGCCGACAGGGAGATGGCTACACCTTC,CASSRQGDGYTF
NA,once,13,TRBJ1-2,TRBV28,TGTGCCAGCAGTTTAGAACAGTTTACTGGCTACACCTTC,CASSLEQFTGYTF
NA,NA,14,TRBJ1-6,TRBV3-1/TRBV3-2,TGTGCCAGCAGCTCGGGACTGAGCAATTCACCCCTCCACTTT,CASSSGLSNSPLHF
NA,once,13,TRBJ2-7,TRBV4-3,TGCGCCAGCAGCCTACAGGTTGCCCACGAGCAGTACTTC,CASSLQVAHEQYF
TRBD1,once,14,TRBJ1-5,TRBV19,TGTGCCAGTAGTACAAGACAGGGGGCCCAGCCCCAGCATTTT,CASSTRQGAQPQHF
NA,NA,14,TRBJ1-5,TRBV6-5,TGTGCCAGCAGTCTGGACAGCGCCGGAGGGGCCCAGCATTTT,CASSLDSAGGAQHF
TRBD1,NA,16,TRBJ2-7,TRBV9,TGTGCCAGCAGCATGCACTCCGGGACAGGGGCCTACGAGCAGTACTTC,CASSMHSGTGAYEQYF
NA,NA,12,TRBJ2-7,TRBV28,TGTGCCAGCAGTTTATTGAACTACGAGCAGTACTTC,CASSLLNYEQYF
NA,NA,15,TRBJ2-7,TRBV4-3,TGCGCCAGCAGCCAAGACGGAGGCGGAGACTACGAGCAGTACTTC,CASSQDGGGDYEQYF
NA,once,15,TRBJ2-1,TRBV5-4,TGTGCCAGCAGATGGGACGGGCCCTCCTACAATGAGCAGTTCTTC,CASRWDGPSYNEQFF
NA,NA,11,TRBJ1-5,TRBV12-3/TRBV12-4,TGTGCCAGCAGTTTCGGCCAGTCCCAGCATTTT,CASSFGQSQHF
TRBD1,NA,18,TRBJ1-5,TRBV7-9,TGTGCCAGCAGCTTAGCGACTCAGGGGACAGGCGACAATCAGCCCCAGCATTTT,CASSLATQGTGDNQPQHF
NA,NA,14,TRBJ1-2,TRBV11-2,TGTGCCAGCAGCTTAGATCTGAGGTTCTATGGCTACACCTTC,CASSLDLRFYGYTF
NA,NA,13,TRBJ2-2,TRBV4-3,TGCGCCAGCAGCCAAGGGACCCCCGGGGAGCTGTTTTTT,CASSQGTPGELFF
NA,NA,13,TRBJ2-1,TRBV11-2,TGTGCCAGCAGCTTAGGTGCCTACAATGAGCAGTTCTTC,CASSLGAYNEQFF
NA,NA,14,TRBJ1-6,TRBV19,TGTGCCAGCGGTCCAATCCTCTATAATTCACCCCTCCACTTT,CASGPILYNSPLHF
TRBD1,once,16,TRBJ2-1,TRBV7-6,TGTGCCAGCAGCGAACAGGGGGCACGTTTCTACAATGAGCAGTTCTTC,CASSEQGARFYNEQFF